These 2 T cell receptor beta chains originate from one sample sequenced in a study of cytomegalovirus exposure and HLA in healthy donors. This PCR relied on a set of 60 Vbeta primers and 13 Jbeta primers. Libraries were prepared by immunoSEQ multiplex PCR; TCRdb keeps only in-frame clonotypes and omits some of them. Here the sample spans roughly 190,000 clones, approximately 80% being singletons. The sequenced sample consisted of PBMCs. All receptors come from a woman in her thirties in good health and CMV-seronegative.

The table lists this clone with a few counts. V gene TRBV28 combines with J gene TRBJ1-2, with a tentative D call TRBD1 (6 bases). CDR1 MDHEN and CDR2 SYDVKM come from the germline V gene. V lost 3 bases and J 5 bases, leaving 13 bases between the germline ends. The CDR3 covers 14 residues. This chain's CDR3 is CASSLGQGNYGYTF. In nucleotides, the CDR3 is TGTGCCAGCAGTTTGGGGCAGGGGAATTATGGCTACACCTTC.

V usage is TRBV6-1 and J usage is TRBJ1-1; D may be TRBD1 (6 bases). The CDR3 loop spans 14 amino acids. Looked up from germline, CDR1 is MNHNS and CDR2 is SASEGT. V lost 6 bases, J lost 11 bases, and 22 bases lay in between. In DNA, the CDR3 is TGTGCCAGCAGCTCAGGGGCCGAGCAAGTGAGGGCTTTCTTT. It is translated as CASSSGAEQVRAFF.